The clone carrying this T cell receptor (beta chain) was found a few times. Its antigen remains unknown. This record belongs to a study of T cells after yellow fever vaccination. Whole-study findings and limits: Abundant clonotypes from the bulk population could have been carried over as contaminants into FACS-sorted repertoires.

The CDR3 consists of 14 residues. CDR1 is SQVTM and CDR2 is ANQGSEA in the germline V gene. Trimming pared 7 bases from V and 5 bases from J, leaving 18 bases between. Each CDR3 protein gets one entry after TCRdb re-called the 5' RACE reads with MiXCR. The sample includes approximately 550,000 distinct CDR3 sequences, approximately 13% of them seen just once. Here the sequenced sample was PBMCs, taken on the day of the yellow fever booster vaccination. The rearrangement joins TRBV29-1 to TRBJ2-1, with a weak D call TRBD1 (6 bases). The source of this sequence is a man under 40 who received the YFV17D yellow fever vaccine. The CDR3 loop is CSARQGIMDNEQFF. The CDR3 coding sequence is TGCAGCGCCCGCCAGGGGATCATGGACAATGAGCAGTTCTTC.